This TCR beta chain was observed in a study of cytomegalovirus exposure and HLA in healthy donors. Vbeta (60) and Jbeta (13) primers were used in the PCR. Measured with immunoSEQ multiplex PCR; TCRdb has only the in-frame clones, and not every one. The data contain about 55,000 clones, 65% to 80% of them singletons. Per the germline V gene, CDR1 is SNHLY and CDR2 is FYNNEI. V shed 5 bases and J shed 0 bases, with 14 bases lying between them. This CDR3 has 16 residues. For this clone: Its antigen is undetermined.

Study findings and constraints: Donor immune exposure was known only as CMV serostatus.

The J gene is TRBJ2-1, the V gene TRBV2, with a possible D match to TRBD2 (5 bases). This receptor was identified in a man between 40 and 49 years old in good health and CMV-seropositive. Sequenced material: PBMCs. The CDR3 DNA follows: TGTGCCAGCAGTTATACTAGTATCGGCTCCTACAATGAGCAGTTCTTC. Its translation: CASSYTSIGSYNEQFF. The entire variable domain, with the rest obtained from reference TRBV2 and TRBJ2-1, is as follows: EPEVTQTPSHQVTQMGQEVILRCVPISNHLYFYWYRQILGQKVEFLVSFYNNEISEKSEIFDDQFSVERPDGSNFTLKIRSTKLEDSAMYFCASSYTSIGSYNEQFFGPGTRLTVL.